What follows are 29 T cell receptor beta chains derived from one specimen sequenced in a study of vaccination effects on CD4 cells after COVID-19. Antigen-specific CD4+ T cells were first expanded with viral peptide pools by the ViraFEST assay and only then sequenced. Culturing for 9 to 10 days preceded CD4+ T cell isolation. Vaccinated participants had no history of SARS-CoV-2 infection and tested negative for nucleocapsid antibodies. Antigen specificity for these receptors is unknown. Libraries were prepared by immunoSEQ multiplex PCR; TCRdb keeps only in-frame clonotypes and omits some of them. This table holds some 68,000 clones, about four fifths found once. The sample in question was CD4+ T cells from PBMCs cultured with SARS-CoV-2 spike peptides, obtained before COVID-19 vaccination. Receptors originate from a human donor who received a COVID-19 vaccine.

This sequence joins TRBV5-1 and TRBJ1-1; D ambiguous. The CDR3 extends over 11 amino acids. V was cut by 0 bases and J by 6 bases, with 3 bases left in between. Germline V gene data show CDR1 as SGHRS and CDR2 as YFSETQ. CDR3 DNA: TGCGCCAGCAGCTTGGCCGCTGAAGCTTTCTTT. Residues: CASSLAAEAFF. The full variable domain, rest sourced from reference TRBV5-1 and TRBJ1-1, is KAGVTQTPRYLIKTRGQQVTLSCSPISGHRSVSWYQQTPGQGLQFLFEYFSETQRNKGNFPGRFSGRQFSNSRSEMNVSTLELGDSALYLCASSLAAEAFFGQGTRLTVV.

The rearrangement uses TRBV5-6 and TRBJ1-4, with D tentatively TRBD1 (6 bases). The V end was cut by 4 bases, the J end by 5 bases, with 15 bases between. The CDR3 covers 15 residues. Germline V gene data show CDR1 as SGHDT and CDR2 as YYEEEE. This chain's CDR3 is CASSPLRGRNEKLFF. DNA for the CDR3: TGTGCCAGCAGCCCCCTCAGGGGAAGAAATGAAAAACTGTTTTTT.

The rearrangement joins TRBV15 to TRBJ1-1, with D unresolved. Germline V gene sequence: CDR1 LNHNV, CDR2 YYDKDF (reference sequence). The CDR3 consists of 13 residues. Trimming removed 6 bases from V and 4 bases from J, with 12 bases in between. CDR3 in DNA: TGTGCCACCAGAAAACCTCCAGGCACTGAAGCTTTCTTT. This encodes CATRKPPGTEAFF.

The chain combines TRBV2 with TRBJ2-5; D not certain. Per germline, CDR1 SNHLY and CDR2 FYNNEI. This CDR3 spans 13 amino acids. With 6 bases removed from V and 2 bases from J, the gap between germline ends came to 10 bases. As DNA, the CDR3 is TGTGCCAGCAGATCGTACACGCAAGAGACCCAGTACTTC. Its translation: CASRSYTQETQYF.

The rearrangement uses TRBV5-6 and TRBJ2-5; 8 bases map to TRBD2. The CDR3 is 13 residues long. V trimming: 3 bases; J trimming: 5 bases; junction bases outside the gene matches: 3. Germline V gene lookup returns CDR1 SGHDT and CDR2 YYEEEE. CDR3 coding DNA: TGTGCCAGCAGCTGGCCGGGGGGGGAGACCCAGTACTTC. Its protein is CASSWPGGETQYF.

The rearrangement links TRBV28 to TRBJ2-5; TRBD1 matches 9 bases. Germline V gives CDR1 MDHEN, CDR2 SYDVKM. J lost 5 bases, V lost 5 bases, and 9 bases had no gene match. The CDR3 runs 15 residues. As DNA, the CDR3 is TGTGCCAGCAGTCCACCGGGACAGGGTTGGGAGACCCAGTACTTC. Its protein product is CASSPPGQGWETQYF.

V gene TRBV2 combines with J gene TRBJ2-1, with 9 bases identical to TRBD1. Germline CDR1 SNHLY, CDR2 FYNNEI. V lost 7 bases and J lost 8; bases outside the gene matches: 6. This CDR3 is 13 amino acids long. DNA of the CDR3: TGTGCCAGCATGGGACAGGGCGTGCATGAGCAGTTCTTC. Translated, it gives CASMGQGVHEQFF.

The chain recombines TRBV25-1 with TRBJ2-3; perhaps TRBD2 as D (7 bases). Germline V gene sequence: CDR1 MGHDK, CDR2 SYGVNS. V lost 0 bases and J lost 0, with 10 bases in between. The CDR3 is 16 residues long. The CDR3: CASSEYRGGSTDTQYF. The CDR3 coding sequence is TGTGCCAGCAGTGAATATAGGGGGGGGAGCACAGATACGCAGTATTTT. Full variable domain (rest looked up from reference TRBV25-1 and TRBJ2-3): EADIYQTPRYLVIGTGKKITLECSQTMGHDKMYWYQQDPGMELHLIHYSYGVNSTEKGDLSSESTVSRIRTEHFPLTLESARPSHTSQYLCASSEYRGGSTDTQYFGPGTRLTVL.

This clone was found once. This rearrangement joins TRBV9 to TRBJ2-3; 10 nucleotides agree with TRBD1. The CDR3 consists of 15 residues. The V and J ends lost 0 bases and 6 bases, in that order; junction bases with no gene match: 4. Germline V gene lookup returns CDR1 SGDLS and CDR2 YYNGEE. The CDR3 protein is CASSVGTGGWDTQYF. CDR3 in DNA: TGTGCCAGCAGCGTAGGGACAGGGGGTTGGGATACGCAGTATTTT.

The genes are TRBV4-1 and TRBJ1-5; no definite D call. The V gene lost 0 bases and the J gene lost 1 base, with 10 bases spanning the gap. This CDR3 spans 16 amino acids. Germline-derived CDR1 and CDR2 are MGHRA and YSYEKL. The CDR3 DNA follows: TGCGCCAGCAGCCAAGAAGCGGGTAGGAGCAATCAGCCCCAGCATTTT. Encoded protein: CASSQEAGRSNQPQHF.

The J gene is TRBJ2-1, the V gene TRBV6-1; D might be TRBD2 (7 bases). Trimming shortened V by 4 bases and J by 2 bases, and 15 bases separated the two germline ends. The CDR3 length is 16 residues. Germline CDR1 reads MNHNS; CDR2 reads SASEGT. The CDR3 loop reads CASSGKQGGTYNEQFF. CDR3 bases: TGTGCCAGCAGTGGAAAACAGGGAGGGACCTACAATGAGCAGTTCTTC.

The J gene is TRBJ1-1, the V gene TRBV3-1 (or the pseudogene TRBV3-2); D gene uncertain. Germline-derived CDR1 and CDR2 are LGHDT and YNNKEL (reference sequence). CDR3 size: 15 residues. The V and J ends lost 1 base and 0 bases respectively, with 9 bases between them. The CDR3 spells CASSQGWQMNTEAFF. CDR3 sequence (DNA): TGTGCCAGCAGCCAAGGTTGGCAGATGAACACTGAAGCTTTCTTT.

This chain connects TRBV5-1 to TRBJ1-2, with no clear D. Looked up from germline, CDR1 is SGHRS and CDR2 is YFSETQ. CDR3 length equals 13 residues. V dropped 4 bases and J dropped 4 bases, with 11 bases sitting between them. CDR3 loop: CASSADGLYGYTF. In nucleotides, the CDR3 is TGCGCCAGCAGCGCGGACGGCCTCTATGGCTACACCTTC. Supplemented by reference TRBV5-1 and TRBJ1-2, the full variable domain reads KAGVTQTPRYLIKTRGQQVTLSCSPISGHRSVSWYQQTPGQGLQFLFEYFSETQRNKGNFPGRFSGRQFSNSRSEMNVSTLELGDSALYLCASSADGLYGYTFGSGTRLTVV.

The chain couples TRBV18 to TRBJ1-4; TRBD1 matches at 7 bases. Trimming at V came to 5 bases and at J to 5 bases, leaving 8 bases not matched to a gene. From germline, CDR1 is KGHSH and CDR2 LQKENI. This CDR3 is built from 15 residues. CDR3 nucleotides: TGTGCCAGCTCAGCTGTGGGACAGTCGAATGAAAAACTGTTTTTT. As protein: CASSAVGQSNEKLFF.

The chain recombines TRBV27 with TRBJ2-1, with 7 bases that match TRBD2. CDR1 and CDR2 from the germline V gene are MNHEY and SMNVEV (reference sequence). CDR3 length equals 15 residues. After removal of 6 bases from V and 5 bases from J, the junction contained 10 bases not matched to a gene. The CDR3 spells CASSLNGGSNNEQFF. In DNA form, the CDR3 reads TGTGCCAGCAGCCTTAACGGGGGGTCTAACAATGAGCAGTTCTTC.

This chain uses TRBV27 with TRBJ2-3; TRBD1 is a possible D gene (6 bases). There are 17 residues in the CDR3. Germline-derived CDR1 and CDR2 are MNHEY and SMNVEV (reference sequence). Trimming removed 6 bases at V and 4 bases at J, with 23 bases between. The CDR3 bases are TGTGCCAGCAGCCGATACGCACAGGGAAGGGAGTCAGATACGCAGTATTTT. Translated: CASSRYAQGRESDTQYF.

The chain links TRBV5-1 to TRBJ2-5; TRBD1 matches 8 bases. CDR1 is SGHRS, CDR2 YFSETQ, per germline. Trimming removed 0 bases from V and 5 bases from J; junction bases left unmatched: 9. CDR3 length: 16 residues. The CDR3: CASSLGAGGLRETQYF. Written as DNA, the CDR3 is TGCGCCAGCAGCTTGGGGGCAGGGGGCTTGAGGGAGACCCAGTACTTC.

The chain uses TRBV24-1 and TRBJ2-4; 7 nucleotides line up with TRBD1. Unmatched junction bases numbered 3, after V lost 6 bases and J lost 8 bases. CDR1 is KGHDR, CDR2 SFDVKD, per germline. This CDR3 is 12 amino acids long. This chain's CDR3 is CATSRQGDIQYF. CDR3 in DNA: TGTGCCACCAGTCGCCAGGGGGACATTCAGTACTTC.

This chain joins TRBV19 and TRBJ1-2; 8 bases fit TRBD1. J lost 5 bases, V lost 6 bases, and 5 bases had no gene match. The CDR3 has 13 residues. Germline V gives CDR1 LNHDA, CDR2 SQIVND (reference sequence). The CDR3 spells CASRGTGSYGYTF. The CDR3 DNA follows: TGTGCCAGTAGGGGGACAGGATCTTATGGCTACACCTTC. The full variable domain, completed using reference TRBV19 and TRBJ1-2, is DGGITQSPKYLFRKEGQNVTLSCEQNLNHDAMYWYRQDPGQGLRLIYYSQIVNDFQKGDIAEGYSVSREKKESFPLTVTSAQKNPTAFYLCASRGTGSYGYTFGSGTRLTVV.

The chain employs TRBV6-1 and TRBJ1-1; D uncertain. The CDR3 is made up of 14 amino acids. The germline CDR1 and CDR2 sequences are MNHNS and SASEGT. Trimming cost V 2 bases and J 4 bases, with 11 bases left between them. The CDR3 nucleotides are TGTGCCAGCAGTGAATGGCGTAGAGGCACTGAAGCTTTCTTT. Protein product: CASSEWRRGTEAFF.

The chain uses TRBV19 and TRBJ1-1, with no clear D. CDR1 is LNHDA and CDR2 is SQIVND in the germline V gene (reference sequence). Trimming took off 8 bases at V and 4 bases at J, with 17 bases between the two ends. This CDR3 has 14 amino acids. The CDR3 coding sequence is TGTGCCAGTGGATGGAGGGAGGTTGGCACTGAAGCTTTCTTT. Translated: CASGWREVGTEAFF.

The gene calls are TRBV6-1 and TRBJ1-6; 10 bases fit TRBD1. Trimming at V came to 4 bases and at J to 7 bases, leaving 7 bases not matched to a gene. The CDR3 consists of 16 residues. The germline CDR1 and CDR2 sequences are MNHNS and SASEGT. The CDR3, as DNA: TGTGCCAGCAGTGTTGGGAGACAGGGGGCAAATTCACCCCTCCACTTT. As protein: CASSVGRQGANSPLHF.

The V and J genes are TRBV24-1 and TRBJ2-2; maybe TRBD1 (6 bases). This CDR3 is 16 amino acids long. The ends were cut back, 5 bases at V and 0 bases at J, with 12 bases in the middle. Per germline, CDR1 KGHDR and CDR2 SFDVKD. The CDR3 DNA sequence: TGTGCCACCAGTGGGGGGACACACGCGAACACCGGGGAGCTGTTTTTT. Its protein is CATSGGTHANTGELFF.

The V gene is TRBV5-4, the J gene TRBJ1-1; 10 bases are a match to TRBD1. The germline CDR1 and CDR2 sequences are SGHNT and YYREEE (reference sequence). This CDR3 is 16 amino acids long. V lost 4 bases and J lost 0; bases outside the gene matches: 6. The CDR3 protein is CASSRGGQGMNTEAFF. The CDR3 bases are TGTGCCAGCAGCAGGGGGGGACAGGGGATGAACACTGAAGCTTTCTTT.

J is TRBJ2-7 and V is TRBV27; D unresolved. This CDR3 spans 12 amino acids. Germline CDR1 and CDR2: MNHEY and SMNVEV (reference sequence). Trimming left V 3 bases short and J 4 bases short, with 7 bases between. CDR3 in DNA: TGTGCCAGCAGTTTCCCCTCTTACGAGCAGTACGTC. Its protein product is CASSFPSYEQYV.

The chain joins TRBV2 to TRBJ1-5, with D unclear. Trimming left V 5 bases short and J 4 bases short, with 9 bases between. The CDR3 is made up of 13 amino acids. Looked up from germline, CDR1 is SNHLY and CDR2 is FYNNEI. This CDR3 reads CASSTKQNQPQHF. CDR3 sequence (DNA): TGTGCCAGCAGTACAAAACAGAATCAGCCCCAGCATTTT.

Here the CDR3 DNA reads TGTGCCAGCAGTTTCGCTGGCGGCCAAGAGACCCAGTACTTC. The encoded protein is CASSFAGGQETQYF. J is TRBJ2-5 and V is TRBV27, with D uncertain. With 3 bases removed from V and 1 base from J, the gap between germline ends came to 9 bases. CDR3 length equals 14 residues. Germline V gene lookup returns CDR1 MNHEY and CDR2 SMNVEV (reference sequence).

This clone was seen just once. This chain joins TRBV5-8 and TRBJ1-4, with 7 bases lining up with TRBD1. After removal of 1 base from V and 7 bases from J, the junction contained 16 bases not matched to a gene. The length of the CDR3 is 18 residues. The V gene's germline CDR1 is SGHTS and CDR2 YDEGEE. CDR3 amino acids: CASSLLGLKTGFIEKLFF. DNA of the CDR3: TGTGCCAGCAGCTTGTTGGGTCTCAAGACAGGGTTTATTGAAAAACTGTTTTTT. Looking up the rest from reference TRBV5-8 and TRBJ1-4 gives the full variable domain: EAGVTQSPTHLIKTRGQQATLRCSPISGHTSVYWYQQALGLGLQFLLWYDEGEERNRGNFPPRFSGRQFPNYSSELNVNALELEDSALYLCASSLLGLKTGFIEKLFFGSGTQLSVL.

The chain links TRBV7-3 to TRBJ2-3, with D possibly being TRBD2 (5 bases). From germline, CDR1 is SGHTA and CDR2 FQGTGA. This CDR3 has 15 residues. V was clipped by 2 bases and J by 0 bases, with 9 bases between them. The CDR3 bases are TGTGCCAGCAGCTTACTGGGAGCTAGCACAGATACGCAGTATTTT. It specifies CASSLLGASTDTQYF. The whole variable domain, filled in from reference TRBV7-3 and TRBJ2-3, reads GAGVSQTPSNKVTEKGKYVELRCDPISGHTALYWYRQSLGQGPEFLIYFQGTGAADDSGLPNDRFFAVRPEGSVSTLKIQRTERGDSAVYLCASSLLGASTDTQYFGPGTRLTVL.